The 4 T cell receptor beta chains in this list originate from one sample, sequenced in a study of shared clonotypes between healthy human individuals. Generated by immunoSEQ multiplex PCR, the TCRdb table keeps only in-frame clones and is missing some. The repertoire has roughly 680,000 clones, approximately 77% of them found once; the top ten carry around 1.7%. Material for sequencing was memory CD4+ T cells sorted from blood. Subset defined: CD45RA-negative fraction. All receptors come from a woman between 25 and 40 years old in good health.

This rearrangement joins TRBV2 to TRBJ2-2, with TRBD1 matching over 8 bases. Losses at the gene ends were 8 bases for V and 7 bases for J; bases not matched to a gene: 12. CDR3 length: 15 amino acids. Germline values: CDR1 SNHLY, CDR2 FYNNEI. Here the CDR3 DNA reads TGTGCCAGCCAACAGAATGACAGGGGAGGCGGGGAGCTGTTTTTT. Amino acid sequence: CASQQNDRGGGELFF.

The chain uses TRBV11-2 and TRBJ1-3, with 7 bases lining up with TRBD1. After removal of 5 bases from V and 2 bases from J, the junction contained 3 bases not matched to a gene. The length of the CDR3 is 14 residues. From germline, CDR1 is SGHAT and CDR2 FQNNGV. The CDR3 sequence: CASSRQGPGNTIYF. Written as DNA, the CDR3 is TGTGCCAGCAGCCGACAGGGTCCTGGAAACACCATATATTTT.

The chain employs TRBV28 and TRBJ1-1, with D hard to call. The ends were cut back, 6 bases at V and 1 base at J, with 15 bases in the middle. This CDR3 has 15 amino acids. Looked up from germline, CDR1 is MDHEN and CDR2 is SYDVKM. The CDR3 is CASRTAQTGNTEAFF. The CDR3 nucleotides are TGTGCCAGCAGAACCGCGCAGACTGGGAACACTGAAGCTTTCTTT.

This clone was observed a few times. The gene calls are TRBV19 and TRBJ2-2; D gene uncertain. The CDR3 runs to 13 residues. V shed 7 bases and J shed 2 bases, with 8 bases lying between them. The germline CDR1 and CDR2 sequences are LNHDA and SQIVND (reference sequence). The CDR3 spells CASKAGNTGELFF. In DNA form, the CDR3 reads TGTGCCAGTAAGGCAGGTAACACCGGGGAGCTGTTTTTT.